This T cell receptor beta chain was sequenced during a study of T cell responses to AZD1222 COVID-19 vaccine. The data were produced by immunoSEQ multiplex PCR, yet TCRdb's version contains in-frame clones alone and is incomplete. The profile covers over 85,000 clones, with 86% appearing a single time and around 5% taken by the ten largest. This CDR3 spans 15 amino acids. The sequencing used peripheral blood, collected on day 0 of AZD1222 vaccination. The clonotype originates from an adult in good health. The chain combines TRBV21-1 with TRBJ2-7. TRBV21-1 is a pseudogene locus. The CDR3 loop is CASSTRSGRRGEQYF. The CDR3 DNA sequence: TGTGCCAGCAGCACCCGTAGCGGTCGAAGGGGGGAGCAGTACTTC.